The text below deals with one T cell receptor beta chain. TCRdb ran MiXCR on the RT-PCR reads and lists one entry per CDR3 protein. The table lists hundreds of thousands of distinct CDR3 sequences, around 14% of them singletons, with roughly 3.6% in the top ten. V was clipped by 4 bases and J by 2 bases, with 9 bases between them. CDR1 is DFQATT, CDR2 SNEGSKA, per germline (reference sequence). The CDR3 has 14 amino acids. The source is a female donor in good health, serving as a healthy control. Sequencing was done on a sample of memory CD4+ T cells from blood. The chain recombines TRBV20-1 with TRBJ1-6; tentatively, D is TRBD1 (6 bases). This CDR3 reads CSANTGPYNSPLHF. The CDR3 DNA is TGCAGTGCTAACACAGGGCCCTATAATTCACCCCTCCACTTT.